These T cell receptor beta chains were read from a single sample in a study of T cell responses to AZD1222 COVID-19 vaccine. Sequencing used immunoSEQ multiplex PCR; TCRdb keeps in-frame clones, though not all of them. The sample yields about 180,000 clones, over 85% seen once. Here the sequenced sample was peripheral blood, taken on day 0 of AZD1222 vaccination. The origin of the receptors is an adult in good health. Both conserved end residues are part of each CDR3. A D gene is named only where the DNA matches it firmly. The size field is filled for only some rows; it gives once, few, many or a size class.

>.|TRBV28|TRBJ1-4|.
TGTGCCAGCAGTTTATTCCAGGGGACCTCTGAAAAACTGTTTTTT
CASSLFQGTSEKLFF
>.|TRBV6-1|TRBJ2-1|.
TGTGCCAGCAGTGCCCGGGGAGGAATGGCGGGAAATGGCAATGAGCAGTTCTTC
CASSARGGMAGNGNEQFF
>.|TRBV4-2|TRBJ1-1|.
TGTGCCAGCAGCCAAGATCAACGGACGAACACTGAAGCTTTCTTT
CASSQDQRTNTEAFF
>TRBD1|TRBV7-2|TRBJ1-4|few
TGTGCCAGCAGTCGGGACAGGGGTAATGAAAAACTGTTTTTT
CASSRDRGNEKLFF
>.|TRBV30|TRBJ2-2|.
TGTGCCTGGAGGCCCCCCGGTAGTTCGGTCCACGGGGAGCTGTTTTTT
CAWRPPGSSVHGELFF
>TRBD1|TRBV7-8|TRBJ2-1|.
TGTGCCAGCAGCTCAGCAGGGGGATCAACAAGAAGTGAGCAGTTCTTC
CASSSAGGSTRSEQFF
>.|TRBV24-1|TRBJ1-1|.
TGTGCCACCAGTGATTTTGTGGGGGCGGAAGCTTTCTTT
CATSDFVGAEAFF
>TRBD2|TRBV10-3|TRBJ2-3|.
TGTGCCATCAGCACTAGCGGGAGGTCGTCAGATACGCAGTATTTT
CAISTSGRSSDTQYF
>.|TRBV4-1|TRBJ2-3|.
TGCGCCAGCAGCCAAGATGGGCGTGCTTTGGTAGCTGGAGAAGATACGCAGTATTTT
CASSQDGRALVAGEDTQYF
>.|TRBV11-2|TRBJ1-1|.
TGTGCCAGCAGCTTAGCAGGGGTCAACACTGAAGCTTTCTTT
CASSLAGVNTEAFF
>.|TRBV3-1/TRBV3-2|TRBJ2-7|.
TGTGCCAGCAGCCAAGGTTCGGACATCGTCTACGAGCAGTACTTC
CASSQGSDIVYEQYF
>TRBD1|TRBV3-1/TRBV3-2|TRBJ2-1|once
TGTGCCAGCAGCCATAGGACAGGGGGACCCGATGAGCAGTTCTTC
CASSHRTGGPDEQFF
>TRBD1|TRBV7-9|TRBJ2-1|.
TGTGCCAGCAGCTTAGGGACAGGGATTCATGAGCAGTTCTTC
CASSLGTGIHEQFF
>.|TRBV19|TRBJ1-1|.
TGTGCCAGTAGTATAGATGGGGGACCCGGTGAAGCTTTCTTT
CASSIDGGPGEAFF
>TRBD2|TRBV5-1|TRBJ2-7|.
TGCGCCAGCAGCTTGGGGTCGCGGGAGAACGAGCAGTACTTC
CASSLGSRENEQYF
>TRBD1|TRBV19|TRBJ1-5|.
TGTGCCAGTAGTTCAACAGGGGATCGTCAGCCCCAGCATTTT
CASSSTGDRQPQHF
>.|TRBV27|TRBJ1-2|.
TGTGCCAGCAGTTCATACCCAGACACGTTTGGAAATGGCTACACCTTC
CASSSYPDTFGNGYTF
>TRBD2|TRBV18|TRBJ2-7|.
TGTGCCAGCTCACTGGCGCCCGGGACTACCATAGAGCAGTACTTC
CASSLAPGTTIEQYF
>.|TRBV5-6|TRBJ1-6|few
TGTGCCAGCAGCTTGTTTTCTGGACAGTTTTATAATTCACCCCTCCACTTT
CASSLFSGQFYNSPLHF
>.|TRBV19|TRBJ1-2|.
TGTGCCAGTAGCCCCTCAATCCCCGTGGGCTACACCTTC
CASSPSIPVGYTF
>.|TRBV29-1|TRBJ2-7|.
TGCAGCGCCGCAAGAATTGGACATTTGAACGACGAGCAGTACTTC
CSAARIGHLNDEQYF
>TRBD1|TRBV27|TRBJ1-6|once
TGTGCCAGCAGTCAGGGACAGTCTTATAATTCACCCCTCCACTTT
CASSQGQSYNSPLHF
>.|TRBV3-1/TRBV3-2|TRBJ2-7|few
TGTGCCAGCAGCCAAGGGAGGCGGGACGAGCAGTACTTC
CASSQGRRDEQYF
>.|TRBV9|TRBJ2-7|.
TGTGCCAGCAGCTCAGGACTACCACCCTACGAGCAGTACTTC
CASSSGLPPYEQYF
>TRBD1|TRBV27|TRBJ2-1|.
TGTGCCAGCAGTTTAGGGACAGGGATACAAAATGAGCAGTTCTTC
CASSLGTGIQNEQFF
>TRBD2|TRBV15|TRBJ2-7|.
TGTGCCACCAGCAGAGATTGGGGGGGAAACGAGCAGTACTTC
CATSRDWGGNEQYF
>.|TRBV10-3|TRBJ1-1|once
TGTGCCATCAGTGAGACCGGCGGAAAGGGGACTGAAGCTTTCTTT
CAISETGGKGTEAFF
>TRBD1|TRBV18|TRBJ2-1|.
TGTGCCAGCTCACCCGCCATACTCAACAGGGGCCCCTACAATGAGCAGTTCTTC
CASSPAILNRGPYNEQFF
>TRBD2|TRBV4-2|TRBJ2-7|.
TGTGCCAGCAGCCAAGATCTAGCGGAGCCCTACGAGCAGTACTTC
CASSQDLAEPYEQYF
>.|TRBV24-1|TRBJ2-1|.
TGTGCCACCAGTGCAAGCGCCAATGAGCAGTTCTTC
CATSASANEQFF
>TRBD1|TRBV24-1|TRBJ2-3|.
TGTGCCACCAGTGATTTCCCTCGGACAGGGAGGACAGATACGCAGTATTTT
CATSDFPRTGRTDTQYF
>TRBD1|TRBV6-5|TRBJ2-4|once
TGTGCCAGCCGCCGTGAGGGGGCGGGCATTCAGTACTTC
CASRREGAGIQYF
>.|TRBV7-9|TRBJ2-5|.
TGTGCCAGCAGCTTCCGGGACTCCCAAGAGACCCAGTACTTC
CASSFRDSQETQYF
>.|TRBV29-1|TRBJ2-1|.
TGCAGCGTTGAAGGTGGGAGGAGCTCCTACAATGAGCAGTTCTTC
CSVEGGRSSYNEQFF
>.|TRBV9|TRBJ1-1|.
TGTGCCAGCAGCGGACACACTACCATGAACACTGAAGCTTTCTTT
CASSGHTTMNTEAFF
>.|TRBV5-1|TRBJ2-7|.
TGCGCCAGCAGCTCGGGGTCGCTAGGGGAGCAGTACTTC
CASSSGSLGEQYF
>.|TRBV19|TRBJ1-2|.
TGTGCCAGTAGTGTGCCGGGACATATCTTTACTAACTATGGCTACACCTTC
CASSVPGHIFTNYGYTF
>TRBD1|TRBV3-1/TRBV3-2|TRBJ1-1|.
TGTGCCAGCAGCCAAGAAAGTAAAACAGGGGGAGTTTACACTGAAGCTTTCTTT
CASSQESKTGGVYTEAFF
>.|TRBV28|TRBJ2-7|.
TGTGCCAGCAGACCCAACAGGGGGGGGGCCTACGAGCAGTACTTC
CASRPNRGGAYEQYF
>.|TRBV27|TRBJ1-1|.
TGTGCCAGCAGTTCGAGAGGGACTGAAGCTTTCTTT
CASSSRGTEAFF
>.|TRBV2|TRBJ1-4|once
TGTGCCAGCAGTGAATACACCACTAATGAAAAACTGTTTTTT
CASSEYTTNEKLFF
>.|TRBV5-1|TRBJ2-7|.
TGCGCCAGCAGCGGCGTACCTGCGTACGAGCAGTACTTC
CASSGVPAYEQYF
>TRBD1|TRBV19|TRBJ2-7|.
TGTGCCAGTAGGATATCCGGGACAGGGGTTTCCTACGAGCAGTACTTC
CASRISGTGVSYEQYF
>.|TRBV3-1/TRBV3-2|TRBJ1-5|.
TGTGCCAGCAGCCAAGTAGGAGGGGGTCAGCCCCAGCATTTT
CASSQVGGGQPQHF
>.|TRBV5-1|TRBJ2-1|.
TGCGCCAGCAGCTTGGAGCTACTACACAATGAGCAGTTCTTC
CASSLELLHNEQFF
>TRBD1|TRBV28|TRBJ1-1|once
TGTGCCAGCAGCCCGACAGGGGGTAACACTGAAGCTTTCTTT
CASSPTGGNTEAFF
>TRBD1|TRBV18|TRBJ2-7|.
TGTGCCAGCTCACTAAAAACAGGGGGCGCTTTCAACTACGAGCAGTACTTC
CASSLKTGGAFNYEQYF
>TRBD2|TRBV5-1|TRBJ2-3|.
TGCGCCAGCAGCACGGGGGGACTAGCGGGGACAGATACGCAGTATTTT
CASSTGGLAGTDTQYF
>.|TRBV11-2|TRBJ1-3|.
TGTGCCAGCAGTCCTGTTAGGTCTTACTCTGGAAACACCATATATTTT
CASSPVRSYSGNTIYF
>.|TRBV30|TRBJ2-2|.
TGTGCCTGGAGTGTAGACCCTTCTCGTGGGGAGCTGTTTTTT
CAWSVDPSRGELFF
>.|TRBV27|TRBJ1-4|once
TGTGCCAGCAGTCGGGCCATAAATGAAAAACTGTTTTTT
CASSRAINEKLFF
>.|TRBV2|TRBJ2-2|.
TGTGCCACCCCGTTCCGGGGCGGTACCGGGGAGCTGTTTTTT
CATPFRGGTGELFF
>TRBD1|TRBV5-1|TRBJ2-7|.
TGCGCCAGCAGCTCTACAGGGGTCTACGAGCAGTACTTC
CASSSTGVYEQYF
>.|TRBV6-5|TRBJ1-2|.
TGTGCCAGCAGTCCCTCTCGGGGGGGTGGCTACACCTTC
CASSPSRGGGYTF
>TRBD1|TRBV15|TRBJ2-1|few
TGTGCCACCAGCAGAGAACAGGGGGCCACGAATGAGCAGTTCTTC
CATSREQGATNEQFF
>TRBD2|TRBV4-1|TRBJ2-7|once
TGCGCCAGCAGCCAATCTAGCGGGGGTTCCTACGAGCAGTACTTC
CASSQSSGGSYEQYF
>.|TRBV13|TRBJ2-7|.
TGTGCCAGCAGCCCCGGACTGTGGAGCTCCTACGAGCAGTACTTC
CASSPGLWSSYEQYF